This T cell receptor (beta chain) was identified in a study of cytomegalovirus exposure and HLA in healthy donors. Study-level results: Near-uniform donor sequencing depth was presumed by presence/absence analyses.

The PCR contained 60 Vbeta and 13 Jbeta primers. Produced via immunoSEQ multiplex PCR; TCRdb's table is partial and in-frame only. The sample data list around 78,000 clones. At the time of sampling, donors were nominally healthy, though unrecorded immune exposures were likely. Germline V lookup: CDR1 SGDLS, CDR2 YYNGEE. CDR3 length: 18 amino acids. V trimming: 3 bases; J trimming: 2 bases; junction bases outside the gene matches: 15. Turning to this clone: The target antigen is unknown.

The sample consisted of PBMCs. The chain joins TRBV9 to TRBJ2-7; 9 nucleotides agree with TRBD2. The clonotype originates from a man aged 18 to 29 in good health and CMV-seropositive. The CDR3, as DNA: TGTGCCAGCAGCGCGTGCCCTCTCCAGCGGGAGGACCCCTACGAGCAGTACTTC. Translation: CASSACPLQREDPYEQYF.